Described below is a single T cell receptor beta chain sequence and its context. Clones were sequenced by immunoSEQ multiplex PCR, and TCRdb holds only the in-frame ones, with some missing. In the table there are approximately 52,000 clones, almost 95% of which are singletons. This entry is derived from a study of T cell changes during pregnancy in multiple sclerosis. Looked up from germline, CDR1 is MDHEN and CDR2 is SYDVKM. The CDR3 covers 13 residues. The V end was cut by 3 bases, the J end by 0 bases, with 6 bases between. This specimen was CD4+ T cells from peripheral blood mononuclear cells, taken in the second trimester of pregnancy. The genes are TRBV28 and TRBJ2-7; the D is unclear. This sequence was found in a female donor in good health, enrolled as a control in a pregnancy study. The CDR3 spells CASSLYSSYEQYF. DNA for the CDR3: TGTGCCAGCAGTTTGTACAGCTCCTACGAGCAGTACTTC.